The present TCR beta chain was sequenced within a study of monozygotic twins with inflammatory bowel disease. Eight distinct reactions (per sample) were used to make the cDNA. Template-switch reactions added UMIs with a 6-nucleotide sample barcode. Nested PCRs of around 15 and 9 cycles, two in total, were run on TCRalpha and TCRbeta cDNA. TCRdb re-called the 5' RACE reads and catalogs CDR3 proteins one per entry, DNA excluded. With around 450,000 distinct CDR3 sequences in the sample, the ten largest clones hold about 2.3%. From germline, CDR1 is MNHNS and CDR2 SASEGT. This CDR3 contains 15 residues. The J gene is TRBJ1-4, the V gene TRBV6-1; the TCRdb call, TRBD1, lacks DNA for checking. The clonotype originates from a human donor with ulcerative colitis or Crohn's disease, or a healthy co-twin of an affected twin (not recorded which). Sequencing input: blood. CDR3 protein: CASSATGTYNEKLFF.